The TCR beta chain described here comes from a study of OX40 agonist ivuxolimab in advanced cancers. Study-level information: The patients' treatment was ivuxolimab, an agonistic anti-OX40 (CD134) antibody. Prior anti-PD-1, anti-PD-L1 or anti-CTLA-4 therapy did not bar entry, and 40% had some. From about 20 to 79 years was the age range, with a mean of 60 years, and over 80% were male. General study points: Circulating CD4+ and CD8+ T cells showed clonal expansion by week 6 at 0.1 to 3.0 mg/kg.

The V gene lost 6 bases and the J gene lost 1 base, with 13 bases spanning the gap. The germline gives CDR1 SGHDT, CDR2 YYEEEE. This CDR3 is 14 amino acids long. Data came from immunoSEQ multiplex PCR; TCRdb stores just in-frame clones and leaves some out. This sample has approximately 73,000 clones, with approximately 86% found just once. This clone was counted once. Its antigen is unknown. The sample consisted of CD4+ or CD8+ T cells sorted from blood, taken in a trial of the OX40 agonist ivuxolimab. The V gene is TRBV5-6, the J gene TRBJ1-2, with unresolved D. The receptor was derived from an adult with an advanced solid tumor such as melanoma, head and neck, liver or kidney cancer. CDR3 residues: CASTFGSGNYGYTF. CDR3 coding DNA: TGTGCCAGCACCTTCGGAAGCGGTAACTATGGCTACACCTTC.